This T cell receptor (beta chain) was recovered during a study of blood T cell repertoires in COVID-19. Across the whole study: Material from acute and convalescent COVID-19 was sourced from the United States, Italy and Spain.

The protocol was immunoSEQ multiplex PCR, while the TCRdb copy is restricted to in-frame clones and leaves out a portion. The sample yields more than 100,000 clones, roughly 70% seen once. The CDR3 consists of 14 residues. Germline CDR1 SNHLY, CDR2 FYNNEI. V lost 4 bases, J lost 6 bases, and 6 bases stayed unmatched. This sequence joins TRBV2 and TRBJ1-1, with TRBD1 identical over 9 bases. The receptor was isolated from a human donor with acute or convalescent COVID-19. The donor label of this sample is uncertain. Material for sequencing was peripheral blood. The CDR3 bases are TGTGCCAGCAGTGCACAGGGGGCCGACGCTGAAGCTTTCTTT. Encoded protein: CASSAQGADAEAFF. Full variable domain (missing parts from reference TRBV2 and TRBJ1-1): EPEVTQTPSHQVTQMGQEVILRCVPISNHLYFYWYRQILGQKVEFLVSFYNNEISEKSEIFDDQFSVERPDGSNFTLKIRSTKLEDSAMYFCASSAQGADAEAFFGQGTRLTVV.